These 31 T cell receptor beta chains came from one sample sequenced in a study of early T cells in non-severe SARS-CoV-2 infection. TCRdb passed the 5' RACE reads through MiXCR, listing each CDR3 protein once. The sample carries about 45,000 distinct CDR3 sequences, around a tenth recorded once. The sequenced sample consisted of whole blood. These receptors originate from an adult who was a healthcare worker with PCR-confirmed SARS-CoV-2 infection or an uninfected control (not recorded which).

This clonotype is deemed medium-sized. This chain links TRBV20-1 with TRBJ2-7; 10 bases map to TRBD2. CDR1 and CDR2 (germline): DFQATT, SNEGSKA (reference sequence). Losses at the gene ends were 6 bases for V and 3 bases for J; bases not matched to a gene: 11. The CDR3 runs to 15 residues. Here the CDR3 reads CSARSGTSVFYEQYF. DNA of the CDR3: TGCAGTGCCCGGTCCGGGACTAGCGTTTTCTACGAGCAGTACTTC.

This clonotype was detected many times. The CDR3 loop is CASSLSGSTEKLFF. The DNA for the CDR3 is TGTGCCAGCAGTTTATCGGGCTCCACAGAAAAACTGTTTTTT. The chain uses TRBV12-3 or TRBV12-4 and TRBJ1-4; D unresolved. This CDR3 has 14 residues. Trimming pared 2 bases from V and 8 bases from J, leaving 12 bases between.

The chain has TRBV7-6 and TRBJ2-1; D not resolved. The CDR3 is 13 amino acids. The V gene's germline CDR1 is SGHVS and CDR2 FNYEAQ. The V gene lost 1 base and the J gene lost 9 bases, with 10 bases spanning the gap. The CDR3 reads CASSLGTVSEQFF. CDR3 coding DNA: TGTGCCAGCAGCTTAGGGACCGTCTCTGAGCAGTTCTTC.

The V gene is TRBV30, the J gene TRBJ1-1; D gene ambiguous. This CDR3 region has 13 residues. CDR1 is GTSNPN and CDR2 is SVGIG in the germline V gene (reference sequence). Trimming removed 3 bases from V and 3 bases from J, with 11 bases in between. For the CDR3, the DNA is TGTGCCTGGAGAGTCGCCCTTGACACTGAAGCTTTCTTT. Protein product: CAWRVALDTEAFF.

This chain joins TRBV11-2 and TRBJ1-3; perhaps TRBD1 as D (5 bases). V shed 3 bases and J shed 0 bases, with 15 bases lying between them. The CDR3 is made up of 17 amino acids. Germline V gene lookup returns CDR1 SGHAT and CDR2 FQNNGV. The CDR3 region has the DNA TGTGCCAGCAGCTTTGGTGGGCCCGGGACCTCTGGAAACACCATATATTTT. It encodes CASSFGGPGTSGNTIYF.

This clonotype was counted a few times. The chain combines TRBV28 with TRBJ1-1; D call uncertain. V shed 7 bases and J shed 4 bases, with 13 bases lying between them. In germline, CDR1 is MDHEN, CDR2 SYDVKM. This CDR3 region has 13 residues. The CDR3 region is CASTGVDTTEAFF. The CDR3 region has the DNA TGTGCCAGCACCGGGGTGGATACCACTGAAGCTTTCTTT.

In this sample, this clonotype turned up many times. The chain uses TRBV28 and TRBJ1-6; D unresolved. Trimming stripped 6 bases from V and 13 bases from J, with 16 bases between. Per germline, CDR1 MDHEN and CDR2 SYDVKM. The CDR3 has 13 amino acids. As DNA, the CDR3 is TGTGCCAGCAGATTAAGTGGCGGGATCCCCCTCCACTTT. Its translation: CASRLSGGIPLHF.

The J gene is TRBJ2-3, the V gene TRBV18; a weak D match, TRBD2 (5 bases). Trimming pared 3 bases from V and 2 bases from J, leaving 15 bases between. The CDR3 totals 16 residues. CDR1 and CDR2 from the germline V gene are KGHSH and LQKENI. DNA for the CDR3: TGTGCCAGCTCACCCCGAGGAGCGGCCTACACAGATACGCAGTATTTT. Residues: CASSPRGAAYTDTQYF.

This clonotype was detected ten times or more. The V and J genes are TRBV4-2 and TRBJ1-4, with a possible D match to TRBD1 (5 bases). Trimming stripped 3 bases from V and 6 bases from J, with 14 bases between. Per the germline V gene, CDR1 is LGHNA and CDR2 is YNFKEQ. The CDR3 runs to 15 residues. CDR3 residues: CASSHHRDRDEKLFF. The DNA of the CDR3 is TGTGCCAGCAGCCACCATAGGGACCGGGATGAAAAACTGTTTTTT.

This clonotype was observed many times. V gene TRBV4-2 combines with J gene TRBJ2-1; 8 bases are a match to TRBD2. Germline values: CDR1 LGHNA, CDR2 YNFKEQ. With 0 bases clipped from V and 9 bases from J, the junction kept 4 bases outside the gene matches. The CDR3 loop spans 14 amino acids. DNA for the CDR3: TGTGCCAGCAGCCAAGATCGGGGGGGCACTGAGCAGTTCTTC. Protein product: CASSQDRGGTEQFF.

The table lists this clonotype with many counts. The chain joins TRBV6-5 to TRBJ1-5, with D possibly matching TRBD1 (5 bases). V was trimmed by 0 bases and J by 7 bases, leaving 13 bases between them. The CDR3 spans 15 residues. The germline gives CDR1 MNHEY, CDR2 SVGAGI. The CDR3 here is CASSYSSGLGQPQHF. The DNA for the CDR3 is TGTGCCAGCAGTTACTCTTCAGGGCTCGGGCAGCCCCAGCATTTT.

This clonotype was seen ten or more times. The rearrangement joins TRBV4-3 to TRBJ2-1; D might be TRBD2 (5 bases). This CDR3 region has 15 residues. V was clipped by 1 base and J by 6 bases, with 13 bases between them. Germline V gene sequence: CDR1 LGHNA, CDR2 YSLEER. Written as DNA, the CDR3 is TGCGCCAGCAGCCAAGTCTCGGCGGGCCTCAATGAGCAGTTCTTC. Translating it yields CASSQVSAGLNEQFF.

This clonotype was observed many times. The chain couples TRBV24-1 to TRBJ2-7, with no clear D. This CDR3 has 12 amino acids. Germline V gene lookup returns CDR1 KGHDR and CDR2 SFDVKD. The V end was cut by 4 bases, the J end by 0 bases, with 3 bases between. The CDR3 DNA sequence: TGTGCCACCAGTGAGGGCTCCTACGAGCAGTACTTC. It translates to CATSEGSYEQYF.

This clonotype has at least ten counts. The J gene is TRBJ2-2, the V gene TRBV12-3 or TRBV12-4; TRBD1 might be the D (5 bases). With 3 bases removed from V and 4 bases from J, the gap between germline ends came to 12 bases. The CDR3 covers 15 residues. Written as DNA, the CDR3 is TGTGCCAGCAGTTTGGTCTCAGGGCTCACCGGGGAGCTGTTTTTT. Translated, it gives CASSLVSGLTGELFF.

The table lists this clonotype with many counts. The rearrangement uses TRBV19 and TRBJ1-1, with TRBD1 matching over 9 bases. Germline trimming cut 4 bases from V and 7 bases from J; bases unmatched to any gene: 7. Germline CDR1 is LNHDA and CDR2 is SQIVND (reference sequence). CDR3 length equals 14 residues. CDR3 region: CASSKGTGSLEAFF. The CDR3 DNA reads as TGTGCCAGTAGTAAAGGGACAGGGAGCCTTGAAGCTTTCTTT.

This clonotype was counted at least ten times. CDR3 region: CASSSRQGQGHYGYTF. CDR3 in DNA: TGTGCCAGCAGCTCCAGACAGGGACAGGGGCACTATGGCTACACCTTC. V gene TRBV7-2 combines with J gene TRBJ1-2, with TRBD1 matching 10 bases. V lost 4 bases to trimming and J lost 3 bases; unmatched junction nucleotides: 8. CDR3 size: 16 residues. Germline CDR1 is SGHTA and CDR2 is FQGNSA.

The chain couples TRBV20-1 to TRBJ1-1, with D perhaps matching TRBD1 (5 bases). V lost 0 bases and J lost 2, with 19 bases in between. The germline V gene has CDR1 DFQATT and CDR2 SNEGSKA (reference sequence). The CDR3 is 17 amino acids. CDR3 sequence reads: CSARDGHSLQVNTEAFF. The CDR3 region has the DNA TGCAGTGCTAGAGATGGTCACTCATTACAGGTCAACACTGAAGCTTTCTTT.

This clonotype was seen repeatedly, ten times or more. V is TRBV25-1 and J is TRBJ2-1, with D possibly TRBD2 on 6 matching bases. The CDR3 sequence is 13 residues long. Germline CDR1 reads MGHDK; CDR2 reads SYGVNS. The V end was cut by 6 bases, the J end by 4 bases, with 10 bases between. The CDR3 region is CASRGTYYNEQFF. For the CDR3, the DNA is TGTGCCAGCAGGGGGACTTATTACAATGAGCAGTTCTTC. The full variable domain, with the rest looked up from reference TRBV25-1 and TRBJ2-1, is EADIYQTPRYLVIGTGKKITLECSQTMGHDKMYWYQQDPGMELHLIHYSYGVNSTEKGDLSSESTVSRIRTEHFPLTLESARPSHTSQYLCASRGTYYNEQFFGPGTRLTVL.

The chain uses TRBV27 and TRBJ1-4; D is perhaps TRBD1 (5 bases). The CDR3 runs 13 residues. V was pared by 6 bases and J by 8 bases, with 13 bases between. Germline CDR1 and CDR2: MNHEY and SMNVEV (reference sequence). The CDR3 loop reads CASSRAGKEKLFF. The DNA of the CDR3 is TGTGCCAGCAGCCGGGCAGGGAAGGAAAAACTGTTTTTT.

This clonotype showed up many times. V gene TRBV7-6 combines with J gene TRBJ2-1; D may be TRBD2 (5 bases). Trimming took off 1 base at V and 2 bases at J, with 15 bases between the two ends. The CDR3 runs 17 residues. Germline CDR1 SGHVS, CDR2 FNYEAQ. The CDR3 is CASSLDGLPLTYNEQFF. The CDR3 DNA follows: TGTGCCAGCAGCTTAGACGGACTGCCTCTAACCTACAATGAGCAGTTCTTC.

This clonotype was found a few times. The chain carries TRBV19 and TRBJ1-6; no clear D gene. Per the germline V gene, CDR1 is LNHDA and CDR2 is SQIVND (reference sequence). V was cut by 6 bases and J by 5 bases, with 17 bases left in between. The CDR3 is 16 amino acids. The CDR3 nucleotides are TGTGCCAGTAGCTCCGGGAGCCTCGCCGATAATTCACCCCTCCACTTT. Residues: CASSSGSLADNSPLHF. The full variable domain, its missing parts supplied by reference TRBV19 and TRBJ1-6, is DGGITQSPKYLFRKEGQNVTLSCEQNLNHDAMYWYRQDPGQGLRLIYYSQIVNDFQKGDIAEGYSVSREKKESFPLTVTSAQKNPTAFYLCASSSGSLADNSPLHFGNGTRLTVT.

The sample holds many counts of this clonotype. The chain has TRBV28 and TRBJ2-7; 7 bases match TRBD1. V shed 0 bases and J 3 bases; nucleotides not matched to a gene: 5. The CDR3 spans 15 residues. The germline CDR1 and CDR2 sequences are MDHEN and SYDVKM. CDR3 sequence (DNA): TGTGCCAGCAGTTTATGGACAGGGTCGGTCTACGAGCAGTACTTC. Translated: CASSLWTGSVYEQYF.

This clonotype has at least ten counts. CDR3 DNA sequence: TGTGCCTCGAAAGCGGGAGGCCCCTACGAGCAGTACTTC. Protein product: CASKAGGPYEQYF. The chain uses TRBV28 and TRBJ2-7, with TRBD2 matching over 9 bases. This CDR3 is built from 13 residues. The germline CDR1 and CDR2 sequences are MDHEN and SYDVKM. Losses at the gene ends were 11 bases for V and 2 bases for J; bases not matched to a gene: 7.

In its sample, this clonotype is medium-sized (0.01 to 0.1%). V is TRBV6-2 or TRBV6-3 and J is TRBJ2-1; 13 bases map to TRBD2. The germline V gene has CDR1 MNHEY and CDR2 SVGEGT. V was clipped by 7 bases and J by 4 bases; unmatched bases: 4. The CDR3 is 15 amino acids. This CDR3 is CASIPGLAGYNEQFF. The CDR3 nucleotides are TGTGCCAGCATACCGGGACTAGCGGGATACAATGAGCAGTTCTTC.

This clonotype was seen repeatedly, ten times or more. The rearrangement links TRBV5-4 to TRBJ1-1, with D possibly being TRBD1 (5 bases). Trimming stripped 1 base from V and 4 bases from J, with 11 bases between. The length of the CDR3 is 14 residues. Germline V gives CDR1 SGHNT, CDR2 YYREEE (reference sequence). The CDR3 bases are TGTGCCAGCAGCTTGAGAGGGGAGGCCACTGAAGCTTTCTTT. Its translation: CASSLRGEATEAFF.

This clonotype was observed a handful of times. This rearrangement joins TRBV11-3 to TRBJ2-2; D not certain. V lost 3 bases and J lost 8, with 7 bases in between. The CDR3 extends over 12 amino acids. Germline assignment: CDR1 SGHNT and CDR2 YENEEA. CDR3 DNA: TGTGCCAGCAGCTTGACGAGGGGGGAGCTGTTTTTT. Residues: CASSLTRGELFF.

Ten or more counts support this clonotype. V is TRBV11-2 and J is TRBJ2-1; D is perhaps TRBD2 (6 bases). CDR1 is SGHAT, CDR2 FQNNGV, per germline. The CDR3 spans 13 residues. The germline V and J ends were trimmed by 3 bases and 9 bases, with 12 bases remaining between them. The CDR3 loop is CASSFGTEGEQFF. The CDR3 DNA sequence: TGTGCCAGCAGCTTCGGGACGGAGGGTGAGCAGTTCTTC.

The gene calls are TRBV7-2 and TRBJ1-2; TRBD1 might be the D (6 bases). The CDR3 spans 14 residues. Trimming shortened V by 1 base and J by 2 bases, and 8 bases separated the two germline ends. Germline V gene lookup returns CDR1 SGHTA and CDR2 FQGNSA. The chain's CDR3 is CASSLGTGNYGYTF. In nucleotides, the CDR3 is TGTGCCAGCAGCTTAGGAACAGGGAACTATGGCTACACCTTC.

The V and J genes are TRBV15 and TRBJ1-5, with 8 bases matching TRBD1. The CDR3 contains 13 residues. Germline CDR1 LNHNV, CDR2 YYDKDF (reference sequence). The V and J ends lost 8 bases and 3 bases, in that order; junction bases with no gene match: 3. CDR3 bases: TGTGCCACCGGGACAGGTCTCAATCAGCCCCAGCATTTT. Residues: CATGTGLNQPQHF.

This chain links TRBV12-3 or TRBV12-4 with TRBJ2-7, with D perhaps being TRBD1 or TRBD2 (5 bases each). V lost 6 bases, J lost 0 bases, and 15 bases lay in between. The CDR3 loop spans 15 amino acids. The CDR3 nucleotides read TGTGCCAGCAGCAGCCGGGACCCCAGCTCCTACGAGCAGTACTTC. Translating it yields CASSSRDPSSYEQYF.

This clonotype has a count of ten or more. The chain employs TRBV5-5 and TRBJ2-6, with D possibly being TRBD2 (6 bases). From germline, CDR1 is SGHKS and CDR2 YYEKEE (reference sequence). The length of the CDR3 is 19 residues. V was trimmed by 4 bases and J by 0 bases, leaving 20 bases between them. CDR3 DNA sequence: TGTGCCAGCAGCCGCGCTCACCGGGACTCGAGCTCTGGGGCCAACGTCCTGACTTTC. Its translation: CASSRAHRDSSSGANVLTF.